The T cell receptor (beta chain) under discussion was sequenced for a study of blood T cell repertoires in COVID-19. The overall study: The cDNA or gDNA used as material had been derived from T cells, B-cell-depleted T cells, or PBMCs.

Trimming stripped 5 bases from V and 6 bases from J, with 14 bases between. This CDR3 contains 14 residues. Germline values: CDR1 MNHEY, CDR2 SVGEGT. This table comes from immunoSEQ multiplex PCR, and its TCRdb copy is limited to in-frame clones, with some not included. The table shows a few hundred thousand clones, with 75% to 85% occurring only once. J is TRBJ1-5 and V is TRBV6-2 or TRBV6-3, with D perhaps matching TRBD1 (5 bases). Material: peripheral blood. This clonotype originated in a man between 50 and 59 years old with active or convalescent COVID-19. The CDR3 nucleotides read TGTGCCAGCAGTAAGTCAGGGTTGGTTCAGCCCCAGCATTTT. Translated, it gives CASSKSGLVQPQHF.